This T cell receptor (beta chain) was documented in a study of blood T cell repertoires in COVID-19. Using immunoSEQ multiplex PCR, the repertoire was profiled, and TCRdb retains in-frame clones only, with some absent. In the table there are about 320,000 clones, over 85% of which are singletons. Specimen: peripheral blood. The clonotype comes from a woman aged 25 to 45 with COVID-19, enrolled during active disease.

DNA for the CDR3: TGTGCCTGGGAAGAGGGGGAAGGCGCCGGGGAGCTGTTTTTT. It yields the protein CAWEEGEGAGELFF. J is TRBJ2-2 and V is TRBV30; TRBD1 might be the D (6 bases). The CDR3 covers 14 residues. The V gene's germline CDR1 is GTSNPN and CDR2 SVGIG (reference sequence). Trimming removed 5 bases at V and 6 bases at J, with 16 bases between.